What follows is one T cell receptor (beta chain) and its context. The target antigen is unknown. The CDR3 consists of 16 residues. CDR1 and CDR2 (germline): LNHDA, SQIVND (reference sequence). After removal of 8 bases from V and 3 bases from J, the junction contained 12 bases not matched to a gene. The data originate from a study of cytomegalovirus exposure and HLA in healthy donors. Overall study results and limits: For cytomegalovirus status, the classifier reportedly gave diagnoses with high specificity and sensitivity. Rare TCR sequences dominated, though some public TCRs recurred in many donors. According to a subsequent analysis, TCR clusters identified in the first cohort showed a tendency to co-occur across the approximately 130 validation repertoires. Investigators reported fewer than 200 TCR beta chains as tied to cytomegalovirus.

Sequencing was performed with immunoSEQ multiplex PCR; in TCRdb, only in-frame clones are kept and a portion is missing. The repertoire includes some 65,000 clones, over 85% of them detected once, and about 4.1% sits in the top ten. Sequencing used PBMCs. The chain couples TRBV19 to TRBJ1-5; the match to TRBD1 covers 8 bases. The TCR was taken from a man aged 18 to 29 in good health and CMV-seropositive. CDR3 nucleotides: TGTGCCAGTGGACAGGGATTGAGGGTCAACAATCAGCCCCAGCATTTT. Its protein product is CASGQGLRVNNQPQHF.